The sequence of this T cell receptor beta chain was determined in a study of control samples from healthy donors and cancer patients. TCRdb's table, derived via immunoSEQ multiplex PCR, lists solely in-frame clones and lacks some. The sample holds roughly 34,000 clones; about 88% are singletons and the top ten take about 1.5%. The CDR3 has 13 residues. The V gene lost 5 bases and the J gene lost 1 base, with 8 bases spanning the gap. Germline-derived CDR1 and CDR2 are WNHNN and SYGVQD (reference sequence). The TCR sequence derives from a woman aged 35 to 49 with lung cancer. Sequencing was performed on PBMCs. The J gene is TRBJ1-2, the V gene TRBV10-1; D uncertain. The CDR3 DNA sequence: TGCGCCAGCAGTCGGGCTGTTAACTATGGCTACACCTTC. Residues: CASSRAVNYGYTF.